This is a list of T cell receptor beta chains from one sample in a study of cytomegalovirus exposure and HLA in healthy donors. Repertoires were generated with immunoSEQ multiplex PCR, while TCRdb's copy carries only in-frame clones and drops some. The sample has some 110,000 clones, around 62% seen once. The source material was PBMCs. These receptors were collected from a woman aged 40 to 55 in good health and CMV-seropositive. The CDR3 runs from the conserved cysteine through the conserved F or W. Fields, in order: J gene, V gene, clone size, D gene, CDR3 protein, CDR3 DNA. A D gene is named only where the DNA matches it firmly. Clone size is stated in some rows and not others, as once, few, many or a class when expanded.

j_gene: TRBJ1-1
v_gene: TRBV6-5
abundance: -
d_gene: -
CDR3aa: CASSYSVSGRVVAFF
CDR3nt: TGTGCCAGCAGTTACTCTGTTTCCGGGCGGGTTGTTGCTTTCTTT

j_gene: TRBJ2-7
v_gene: TRBV6-5
abundance: few
d_gene: -
CDR3aa: CASSLKGDPSYEQYF
CDR3nt: TGTGCCAGCAGCCTAAAGGGAGATCCATCCTACGAGCAGTACTTC

j_gene: TRBJ2-5
v_gene: TRBV27
abundance: -
d_gene: TRBD2
CDR3aa: CASAREGTETQYF
CDR3nt: TGTGCCAGCGCAAGGGAGGGGACGGAGACCCAGTACTTC

j_gene: TRBJ2-5
v_gene: TRBV19
abundance: -
d_gene: TRBD1
CDR3aa: CATGTGGRQETQYF
CDR3nt: TGTGCCACTGGGACAGGGGGTCGACAAGAGACCCAGTACTTC

j_gene: TRBJ2-7
v_gene: TRBV15
abundance: few
d_gene: -
CDR3aa: CATSRDRESYEQYF
CDR3nt: TGTGCCACCAGCAGAGATAGGGAGTCCTACGAGCAGTACTTC

j_gene: TRBJ2-1
v_gene: TRBV6-5
abundance: -
d_gene: -
CDR3aa: CASSYSRTASYNEQFF
CDR3nt: TGTGCCAGCAGTTACTCGCGGACAGCCAGCTACAATGAGCAGTTCTTC

j_gene: TRBJ1-2
v_gene: TRBV5-6
abundance: -
d_gene: TRBD1
CDR3aa: CASSRDSGTGSYGYTF
CDR3nt: TGTGCCAGCAGCAGAGATTCCGGGACAGGAAGCTATGGCTACACCTTC

j_gene: TRBJ2-7
v_gene: TRBV14
abundance: -
d_gene: -
CDR3aa: CASSQVSSYEQYF
CDR3nt: TGTGCCAGCAGCCAAGTGAGCTCCTACGAGCAGTACTTC

j_gene: TRBJ2-7
v_gene: TRBV29-1
abundance: -
d_gene: TRBD2
CDR3aa: CSVAPSGGSYEQYF
CDR3nt: TGCAGCGTTGCCCCTAGCGGGGGAAGCTACGAGCAGTACTTC

j_gene: TRBJ2-5
v_gene: TRBV7-2
abundance: -
d_gene: TRBD1
CDR3aa: CASSLSGQANQETQYF
CDR3nt: TGTGCCAGCAGCTTATCTGGACAGGCGAACCAAGAGACCCAGTACTTC

j_gene: TRBJ2-5
v_gene: TRBV5-5
abundance: -
d_gene: -
CDR3aa: CASILEGWPAYLQETQYF
CDR3nt: TGTGCCAGCATCCTGGAGGGGTGGCCAGCGTATTTACAAGAGACCCAGTACTTC

j_gene: TRBJ2-5
v_gene: TRBV4-3
abundance: -
d_gene: TRBD1
CDR3aa: CASSLIFRGQETQYF
CDR3nt: TGCGCCAGCAGCCTCATCTTCAGGGGGCAAGAGACCCAGTACTTC

j_gene: TRBJ1-1
v_gene: TRBV5-1
abundance: few
d_gene: -
CDR3aa: CASSLMRDQNTEAFF
CDR3nt: TGCGCCAGCAGCTTGATGCGGGATCAGAACACTGAAGCTTTCTTT

j_gene: TRBJ2-7
v_gene: TRBV28
abundance: -
d_gene: -
CDR3aa: CASRPDASSSSYEQYF
CDR3nt: TGTGCCAGCAGGCCCGACGCCTCCTCTAGCTCCTACGAGCAGTACTTC

j_gene: TRBJ2-3
v_gene: TRBV18
abundance: few
d_gene: -
CDR3aa: CASSPAGADTQYF
CDR3nt: TGTGCCAGCTCACCCGCGGGCGCAGATACGCAGTATTTT

j_gene: TRBJ1-2
v_gene: TRBV19
abundance: -
d_gene: -
CDR3aa: CASSIAVFANYGYTF
CDR3nt: TGTGCCAGTAGTATAGCAGTCTTCGCTAACTATGGCTACACCTTC

j_gene: TRBJ2-5
v_gene: TRBV7-6
abundance: few
d_gene: TRBD2
CDR3aa: CASSLGGLAGLETQYF
CDR3nt: TGTGCCAGCAGCTTGGGGGGACTAGCGGGGCTAGAGACCCAGTACTTC

j_gene: TRBJ1-2
v_gene: TRBV7-9
abundance: -
d_gene: TRBD1
CDR3aa: CASSLTGRSYTF
CDR3nt: TGTGCCAGCAGCCTGACAGGGAGGAGCTACACCTTC

j_gene: TRBJ2-1
v_gene: TRBV11-3
abundance: once
d_gene: -
CDR3aa: CASSLRQGLYNEQFF
CDR3nt: TGTGCCAGCAGCTTAAGGCAGGGACTTTACAATGAGCAGTTCTTC

j_gene: TRBJ2-1
v_gene: TRBV28
abundance: -
d_gene: -
CDR3aa: CASTPTRDEQFF
CDR3nt: TGTGCCAGCACACCGACGAGGGATGAGCAGTTCTTC

j_gene: TRBJ2-7
v_gene: TRBV7-9
abundance: -
d_gene: TRBD2
CDR3aa: CASSLLSGRARNEQYF
CDR3nt: TGTGCCAGCAGCTTACTTAGCGGGAGGGCCCGTAACGAGCAGTACTTC

j_gene: TRBJ1-1
v_gene: TRBV7-9
abundance: few
d_gene: -
CDR3aa: CSSSPTGGTAFF
CDR3nt: TGTTCCAGCAGCCCAACGGGGGGCACAGCTTTCTTT

j_gene: TRBJ2-1
v_gene: TRBV5-1
abundance: -
d_gene: TRBD1
CDR3aa: CASSLVQGTYNEQFF
CDR3nt: TGCGCCAGCAGCTTGGTACAGGGGACCTACAATGAGCAGTTCTTC